This TCR beta chain was profiled in a study of CD8 T cells in ankylosing spondylitis. Looked up from germline, CDR1 is SGDLS and CDR2 is YYNGEE. The CDR3 has 15 amino acids. V lost 3 bases, J lost 10 bases, and 7 bases stayed unmatched. The study's findings and limits: Disease-linked clones were reportedly significantly enriched in matched ankylosing spondylitis synovial fluid.

For this clonotype: What it binds is not known.

TCRdb passed the 5' RACE reads through MiXCR, listing each CDR3 protein once. The sample records fewer than 25,000 distinct CDR3 sequences, 13% being singletons. The chain is built from TRBV9 and TRBJ1-6; 10 nucleotides align to TRBD1. Sequences were obtained from blood. The clonotype was recovered from a male donor with ankylosing spondylitis or in good health (not recorded which). CDR3 coding DNA: TGTGCCAGCAGCGGACCGGGGACAGGGGAATCACCCCTCCACTTT. It is translated as CASSGPGTGESPLHF. Supplemented by reference TRBV9 and TRBJ1-6, the full variable domain reads DSGVTQTPKHLITATGQRVTLRCSPRSGDLSVYWYQQSLDQGLQFLIQYYNGEERAKGNILERFSAQQFPDLHSELNLSSLELGDSALYFCASSGPGTGESPLHFGNGTRLTVT.